This entry lists 28 T cell receptor beta chains sequenced from one sample in a study of T cell responses to AZD1222 COVID-19 vaccine. Produced via immunoSEQ multiplex PCR; TCRdb's table is partial and in-frame only. Here the sample spans about 140,000 clones, roughly 87% being singletons. This sample comprised peripheral blood, obtained 28 days after the second dose of the MenACWY control vaccine. The receptors stem from an adult who received the MenACWY meningococcal vaccine as a control.

This chain connects TRBV5-6 to TRBJ2-4; TRBD1 aligns across 8 bases. Germline V gene data show CDR1 as SGHDT and CDR2 as YYEEEE. The CDR3 is 12 residues long. J gave up 13 bases and V 4 bases, and 7 bases lay outside the gene matches. DNA of the CDR3: TGTGCCAGCAGCCCCGACAGGGGAGTCCAGTACTTC. Protein product: CASSPDRGVQYF.

The chain links TRBV7-2 to TRBJ2-5, with TRBD2 matching 12 bases. Trimming removed 6 bases from V and 5 bases from J; junction bases left unmatched: 13. CDR3 size: 17 residues. The germline CDR1 and CDR2 sequences are SGHTA and FQGNSA. The CDR3 DNA reads as TGTGCCAGCAGGAACTCCGTGCTAGCGGGGGGGCTGGAGACCCAGTACTTC. Translating gives CASRNSVLAGGLETQYF.

This clone was observed a single time. V and J are TRBV15 and TRBJ2-2, with D possibly called TRBD1 or TRBD2 (5 bases each). This CDR3 has 15 residues. Trimming shortened V by 1 base and J by 4 bases, and 10 bases separated the two germline ends. Germline V gene lookup returns CDR1 LNHNV and CDR2 YYDKDF (reference sequence). The CDR3 bases are TGTGCCACCAGCAGAGGAGGGGTTGGCACCGGGGAGCTGTTTTTT. It encodes CATSRGGVGTGELFF.

The table lists this clone with a count of one. The chain recombines TRBV4-3 with TRBJ2-5, with D perhaps TRBD1 or TRBD2 (5 bases each). This CDR3 has 14 residues. V lost 0 bases and J 5 bases, leaving 10 bases between the germline ends. Germline assignment: CDR1 LGHNA and CDR2 YSLEER. CDR3 region: CASSQDSGTETQYF. CDR3 DNA: TGCGCCAGCAGCCAAGATTCGGGGACGGAGACCCAGTACTTC.

The chain has TRBV11-1 and TRBJ1-2; D might be TRBD1 (5 bases). V lost 3 bases and J 3 bases, leaving 8 bases between the germline ends. The V gene's germline CDR1 is SGHAT and CDR2 FQDESV (reference sequence). The CDR3 has 13 amino acids. The CDR3 is CASSLGRHYGYTF. For the CDR3, the DNA is TGTGCCAGCAGCTTGGGACGGCACTATGGCTACACCTTC.

The chain has TRBV5-4 and TRBJ2-3; D is ambiguous. Germline assignment: CDR1 SGHNT and CDR2 YYREEE (reference sequence). The CDR3 runs to 13 residues. Trimming removed 0 bases from V and 7 bases from J, with 9 bases in between. In nucleotides, the CDR3 is TGTGCCAGCAGCTTGGCGCTGGAATATACGCAGTATTTT. Translating it yields CASSLALEYTQYF.

This chain connects TRBV4-1 to TRBJ1-2; no clear D gene. V lost 1 base and J 4 bases, leaving 22 bases between the germline ends. There are 18 residues in the CDR3. Germline values: CDR1 MGHRA, CDR2 YSYEKL. The DNA of the CDR3 is TGCGCCAGCAGCCAAGGTCGACCTGGGATTACCCGTTTCTATGGCTACACCTTC. This encodes CASSQGRPGITRFYGYTF.

This chain joins TRBV30 and TRBJ1-5; no reliable D call. The germline V and J ends were trimmed by 0 bases and 7 bases, with 4 bases remaining between them. Per the germline V gene, CDR1 is GTSNPN and CDR2 is SVGIG (reference sequence). CDR3 size: 11 residues. DNA for the CDR3: TGTGCCTGGAGTGTAGGACAGCCCCAGCATTTT. It is translated as CAWSVGQPQHF.

Written as DNA, the CDR3 is TGTGCCAGCAGCCCCCAACTCGGGAACACTGAAGCTTTCTTT. This translates into CASSPQLGNTEAFF. The chain couples TRBV11-3 to TRBJ1-1, with unresolved D. The germline CDR1 and CDR2 sequences are SGHNT and YENEEA. The germline V and J ends were trimmed by 5 bases and 1 base, with 11 bases remaining between them. There are 14 residues in the CDR3.

This rearrangement joins TRBV27 to TRBJ2-1; TRBD2 might be the D (5 bases). CDR3 length equals 13 residues. The V and J ends lost 5 bases and 5 bases respectively, with 10 bases between them. Per germline, CDR1 MNHEY and CDR2 SMNVEV (reference sequence). The chain's CDR3 is CASSPLGDNEQFF. As DNA, the CDR3 is TGTGCCAGCAGTCCACTCGGGGACAATGAGCAGTTCTTC.

The rearrangement links TRBV7-2 to TRBJ2-2, with D unresolved. Germline V CDR1 and CDR2: SGHTA, FQGNSA. V lost 2 bases to trimming and J lost 1 base, with 8 bases between them. This CDR3 spans 15 amino acids. CDR3 nucleotide sequence: TGTGCCAGCAGCTTACGTCTGGGGAACACCGGGGAGCTGTTTTTT. Translation gives CASSLRLGNTGELFF.

V gene TRBV18 combines with J gene TRBJ1-4, with unresolved D. V was shortened by 4 bases and J by 6 bases, with 6 bases between the two germline ends. This CDR3 spans 12 amino acids. CDR1 and CDR2 from the germline V gene are KGHSH and LQKENI. The chain's CDR3 is CASSLRDEKLFF. The CDR3 coding sequence is TGTGCCAGCTCACTCCGCGATGAAAAACTGTTTTTT.

The rearrangement joins TRBV7-2 to TRBJ1-4; TRBD1 might be the D (5 bases). Germline V lookup: CDR1 SGHTA, CDR2 FQGNSA. The CDR3 covers 14 residues. V lost 1 base, J lost 8 bases, and 11 bases lay in between. The DNA of the CDR3 is TGTGCCAGCAGCTTAGGTCCTGGGGGGGAAAAACTGTTTTTT. Its protein is CASSLGPGGEKLFF.

This chain connects TRBV6-5 to TRBJ1-4, with D unresolved. Per the germline V gene, CDR1 is MNHEY and CDR2 is SVGAGI. This CDR3 is 13 amino acids long. Trimming took off 8 bases at V and 6 bases at J, with 13 bases between the two ends. The CDR3 region has the DNA TGTGCCAGCGACCCGGGGAGGGATGAAAAACTGTTTTTT. It specifies CASDPGRDEKLFF.

The chain uses TRBV11-3 and TRBJ1-1; 7 bases map to TRBD1. V shed 2 bases, J shed 3 bases, and the junction held 15 bases outside the gene matches. CDR3 length: 18 amino acids. The V gene's germline CDR1 is SGHNT and CDR2 YENEEA. The CDR3 nucleotides are TGTGCCAGCAGCTTAAAACCCCCCCGAGACAGGGTGTACACTGAAGCTTTCTTT. Its translation: CASSLKPPRDRVYTEAFF.

This clone rates as medium-sized. CDR3 nucleotide sequence: TGCGCCAGCAGCACCGGACCCAGTGAGGAAGGCTACACCTTC. Amino acid sequence: CASSTGPSEEGYTF. The chain recombines TRBV5-1 with TRBJ1-2; D not resolved. Germline loops: CDR1 SGHRS, CDR2 YFSETQ. The V and J ends lost 4 bases and 8 bases respectively, with 18 bases between them. The length of the CDR3 is 14 residues.

The sample holds a few counts of this clone. The chain uses TRBV4-1 and TRBJ1-5; unclear D gene. Trimming took 3 bases from V and 6 from J, leaving 15 bases between them. Looked up from germline, CDR1 is MGHRA and CDR2 is YSYEKL. This CDR3 has 15 amino acids. The CDR3 DNA follows: TGCGCCAGCAGCCAGACTATACTAGGGAGTCAGCCCCAGCATTTT. Its protein is CASSQTILGSQPQHF.

The chain has TRBV18 and TRBJ1-2; 9 nucleotides agree with TRBD1. Germline loops: CDR1 KGHSH, CDR2 LQKENI. J gave up 8 bases and V 6 bases, and 10 bases lay outside the gene matches. The CDR3 has 14 residues. The CDR3 nucleotides are TGTGCCAGCTCGCCCCCCCGGGGGACAGGGGGCTACACCTTC. It yields the protein CASSPPRGTGGYTF.

V usage is TRBV10-3 and J usage is TRBJ2-2; D may be TRBD1 (6 bases). CDR1 and CDR2 (germline): ENHRY, SYGVKD. V was clipped by 2 bases and J by 6 bases, with 16 bases between them. This CDR3 comprises 16 residues. CDR3 DNA: TGTGCCATCAGTGAGCACGAGGCAGGGGTGGCCGGGGAGCTGTTTTTT. It encodes CAISEHEAGVAGELFF.

The chain is built from TRBV6-4 and TRBJ2-7, with unresolved D. Deletions cut 11 bases from V and 0 bases from J, with 17 bases between. Germline V gives CDR1 MRHNA, CDR2 SNTAGT. This CDR3 contains 14 residues. This CDR3 reads CAHCPERSSYEQYF. The CDR3 DNA sequence: TGTGCCCATTGTCCGGAGAGGAGCTCCTACGAGCAGTACTTC.

This chain links TRBV3-1 (or the pseudogene TRBV3-2) with TRBJ1-3, with 10 nucleotides matching TRBD1. J was trimmed by 3 bases and V by 5 bases; bases with no gene match: 7. CDR1 is LGHDT, CDR2 YNNKEL, per germline (reference sequence). This CDR3 is built from 16 residues. CDR3 amino acids: CASSVPGQGYGNTIYF. CDR3 sequence (DNA): TGTGCCAGCAGCGTGCCGGGACAGGGGTATGGAAACACCATATATTTT.

The count of this clone is one. This sequence joins TRBV28 and TRBJ2-7; D gene uncertain. V lost 2 bases and J 0 bases, leaving 14 bases between the germline ends. Germline V gives CDR1 MDHEN, CDR2 SYDVKM. CDR3 size: 16 residues. CDR3 residues: CASSLTSSWSSYEQYF. DNA for the CDR3: TGTGCCAGCAGTTTAACATCCAGTTGGAGCTCCTACGAGCAGTACTTC.

This rearrangement joins TRBV7-2 to TRBJ1-3; D uncertain. The CDR3 runs to 14 residues. Per germline, CDR1 SGHTA and CDR2 FQGNSA. Trimming left V 3 bases short and J 4 bases short, with 10 bases between. CDR3 sequence: CASSFGSYGNTIYF. CDR3 sequence (DNA): TGTGCCAGCAGCTTCGGTTCCTACGGAAACACCATATATTTT.

This chain connects TRBV7-2 to TRBJ1-2, with D hard to call. Deletions cut 6 bases from V and 8 bases from J, with 16 bases between. The CDR3 length is 13 residues. In germline, CDR1 is SGHTA, CDR2 FQGNSA. The chain's CDR3 is CASRISRVGGYTF. For the CDR3, the DNA is TGTGCCAGCAGAATCTCCCGGGTGGGAGGCTACACCTTC.

The rearrangement joins TRBV5-4 to TRBJ2-5; D remains unclear. The germline gives CDR1 SGHNT, CDR2 YYREEE (reference sequence). Trimming removed 0 bases from V and 4 bases from J, with 10 bases in between. The CDR3 spans 14 residues. CDR3 amino acids: CASSLGTIRETQYF. CDR3 DNA: TGTGCCAGCAGCTTGGGTACGATACGAGAGACCCAGTACTTC.

The V gene is TRBV4-3, the J gene TRBJ1-2; D may be TRBD1 (6 bases). The CDR3 runs to 16 residues. Germline V gives CDR1 LGHNA, CDR2 YSLEER. V was shortened by 2 bases and J by 4 bases, with 17 bases between the two germline ends. CDR3 in amino acids: CASSQSYRDVGYGYTF. The CDR3 region has the DNA TGCGCCAGCAGCCAAAGCTACAGGGATGTAGGCTATGGCTACACCTTC.

The CDR3, as DNA: TGTGCCAGCAGTTACTCGTCGGGGGACAGGGCCCGTGAAGCTTTCTTT. Protein: CASSYSSGDRAREAFF. V and J are TRBV6-5 and TRBJ1-1; 9 bases are a match to TRBD1. This CDR3 has 16 amino acids. With 0 bases clipped from V and 7 bases from J, the junction kept 9 bases outside the gene matches. CDR1 and CDR2 (germline): MNHEY, SVGAGI.

The chain recombines TRBV6-5 with TRBJ1-2; 7 bases map to TRBD1. In germline, CDR1 is MNHEY, CDR2 SVGAGI. V lost 4 bases and J lost 8; bases outside the gene matches: 10. This CDR3 has 14 amino acids. The CDR3 protein is CASSLDRLISGYTF. CDR3 bases: TGTGCCAGCAGTTTGGACAGGCTTATATCCGGCTACACCTTC.